What follows are 24 T cell receptor beta chains derived from one specimen sequenced in a study of CD8+ T cells in alopecia areata. RNA was extracted and reverse transcribed into cDNA as the sequencing template. Some clones are missing from TCRdb's copy, which holds only in-frame ones; the method was immunoSEQ multiplex PCR. The sample records about 150,000 clones, approximately 45% being singletons. The sequencing sample was made of CD4+ T cells sorted from blood. Receptor source: a human donor with alopecia areata.

This clone came up a few times. The chain's CDR3 is CASSKRPSGRGGEQYF. The CDR3 DNA is TGTGCCAGCAGTAAAAGACCTAGCGGGAGAGGCGGCGAGCAGTACTTC. The V call is TRBV27, the J call TRBJ2-7, with TRBD2 identical over 10 bases. The CDR3 has 16 residues. CDR1 is MNHEY and CDR2 is SMNVEV in the germline V gene (reference sequence). Unmatched junction bases numbered 13, after V lost 5 bases and J lost 6 bases.

The rearrangement uses TRBV29-1 and TRBJ2-7; 8 bases match TRBD1. The CDR3 sequence is 15 residues long. CDR1 and CDR2 (germline): SQVTM, ANQGSEA. With V trimmed by 3 bases and J by 3 bases, 10 bases remained unmatched. The CDR3 sequence: CSVEGDRRGSYEQYF. The CDR3 bases are TGCAGCGTTGAGGGGGACAGGAGGGGAAGCTACGAGCAGTACTTC.

Only a few counts were recorded for this clone. The rearrangement joins TRBV7-2 to TRBJ2-1; possibly TRBD1 for D (6 bases). The CDR3 runs 15 residues. The V and J ends lost 7 bases and 0 bases respectively, with 13 bases between them. The germline V gene has CDR1 SGHTA and CDR2 FQGNSA. CDR3 protein: CASKGRGSSYNEQFF. The CDR3, as DNA: TGTGCCAGCAAGGGAAGGGGGAGCTCCTACAATGAGCAGTTCTTC.

In its sample, this clone was seen a few times. The V and J genes are TRBV29-1 and TRBJ2-7; D remains ambiguous. The germline V and J ends were trimmed by 6 bases and 5 bases, with 11 bases remaining between them. This CDR3 has 11 amino acids. CDR1 is SQVTM and CDR2 is ANQGSEA in the germline V gene. CDR3: CSVGSYDEQYF. For the CDR3, the DNA is TGCAGCGTGGGAAGTTACGACGAGCAGTACTTC.

V and J are TRBV27 and TRBJ2-4; weak D call: TRBD1 (5 bases). Trimming cost V 2 bases and J 6 bases, with 11 bases left between them. Germline V gene sequence: CDR1 MNHEY, CDR2 SMNVEV (reference sequence). The CDR3 has 14 residues. The chain's CDR3 is CASSLQGYGNIQYF. The CDR3 region has the DNA TGTGCCAGCAGTTTACAGGGATATGGAAACATTCAGTACTTC.

This clone was counted only a few times. The chain uses TRBV29-1 and TRBJ1-1; tentative D call: TRBD1 (6 bases). The CDR3 covers 13 residues. Trimming pared 3 bases from V and 1 base from J, leaving 9 bases between. Germline CDR1 reads SQVTM; CDR2 reads ANQGSEA. CDR3 coding DNA: TGCAGCGTTGAGGGACATACGAACACTGAAGCTTTCTTT. Translated: CSVEGHTNTEAFF.

This clone was detected a few times. J is TRBJ2-7 and V is TRBV18, with D hard to call. V shed 0 bases and J shed 6 bases, with 9 bases lying between them. The CDR3 extends over 13 amino acids. Germline V CDR1 and CDR2: KGHSH, LQKENI. This chain's CDR3 is CASSPPGLGEQYF. The CDR3 DNA is TGTGCCAGCTCACCACCAGGGTTGGGCGAGCAGTACTTC.

This chain uses TRBV7-9 with TRBJ2-7; 9 positions agree with TRBD2. J gave up 4 bases and V 4 bases, and 2 bases lay outside the gene matches. This CDR3 has 13 residues. CDR1 and CDR2 from the germline V gene are SEHNR and FQNEAQ (reference sequence). CDR3: CASSSGLAYEQYF. CDR3 DNA sequence: TGTGCCAGCAGCTCCGGACTAGCGTACGAGCAGTACTTC.

CDR3 nucleotides: TGTGCCAGCAGCTCAGTTTCAGGGGGCTACAATGAGCAGTTCTTC. Its protein product is CASSSVSGGYNEQFF. The chain is built from TRBV11-3 and TRBJ2-1, with 7 bases fitting TRBD1. Unmatched junction bases numbered 6, after V lost 4 bases and J lost 3 bases. From germline, CDR1 is SGHNT and CDR2 YENEEA. This CDR3 has 15 amino acids.

This clone was detected a few times. This sequence joins TRBV5-1 and TRBJ2-7; 10 bases are a match to TRBD1. This CDR3 is built from 14 residues. In germline, CDR1 is SGHRS, CDR2 YFSETQ. The ends lost 4 bases at V and 4 bases at J; junction bases unmatched: 5. CDR3 region: CASSPDRGMYEQYF. The CDR3 DNA sequence: TGCGCCAGCAGCCCGGACAGGGGGATGTACGAGCAGTACTTC.

A few counts support this clone. CDR3 sequence (DNA): TGTGCCAGCAGCACCGGGGAGCTGTTTTTT. As protein: CASSTGELFF. The rearrangement joins TRBV7-9 to TRBJ2-2; D is undetermined. The germline CDR1 and CDR2 sequences are SEHNR and FQNEAQ (reference sequence). The CDR3 has 10 residues. Trimming cost V 5 bases and J 5 bases, with 0 bases left between them.

This chain joins TRBV15 and TRBJ2-1; D gene uncertain. Looked up from germline, CDR1 is LNHNV and CDR2 is YYDKDF (reference sequence). CDR3 length: 16 residues. The germline V and J ends were trimmed by 1 base and 5 bases, with 15 bases remaining between them. CDR3 loop: CATSRVVLQSDNEQFF. Written as DNA, the CDR3 is TGTGCCACCAGCAGAGTAGTATTGCAATCCGACAATGAGCAGTTCTTC.

This rearrangement joins TRBV6-1 to TRBJ1-1; a possible D gene is TRBD1 (5 bases). In germline, CDR1 is MNHNS, CDR2 SASEGT. The CDR3 totals 14 residues. V lost 3 bases and J lost 7, with 15 bases in between. CDR3 residues: CASSDQASGGEAFF. In DNA, the CDR3 is TGTGCCAGCAGTGACCAGGCCAGTGGGGGTGAAGCTTTCTTT.

The rearrangement links TRBV27 to TRBJ2-2; D gene ambiguous. Germline V gives CDR1 MNHEY, CDR2 SMNVEV (reference sequence). The V gene lost 4 bases and the J gene lost 7 bases, with 10 bases spanning the gap. This CDR3 region has 13 residues. The CDR3 reads CASSWSGVGELFF. In DNA, the CDR3 is TGTGCCAGCAGTTGGTCAGGAGTCGGGGAGCTGTTTTTT.

The V gene is TRBV19, the J gene TRBJ2-2; D gene ambiguous. The V end was cut by 4 bases, the J end by 0 bases, with 6 bases between. Germline assignment: CDR1 LNHDA and CDR2 SQIVND (reference sequence). The CDR3 is 14 amino acids. The CDR3 is CASSTDANTGELFF. DNA of the CDR3: TGTGCCAGTAGTACCGACGCGAACACCGGGGAGCTGTTTTTT.

The chain links TRBV15 to TRBJ2-1; D is ambiguous. The V gene lost 5 bases and the J gene lost 9 bases, with 17 bases spanning the gap. Germline CDR1 and CDR2: LNHNV and YYDKDF (reference sequence). This CDR3 region has 14 residues. CDR3 sequence (DNA): TGTGCCACCAGCGGCCGGCGGACGGGTAGTGAGCAGTTCTTC. Translated, it gives CATSGRRTGSEQFF.

This rearrangement joins TRBV7-9 to TRBJ1-1; the match to TRBD1 covers 7 bases. CDR3 size: 13 residues. Per germline, CDR1 SEHNR and CDR2 FQNEAQ (reference sequence). V lost 4 bases and J lost 3; bases outside the gene matches: 2. In DNA form, the CDR3 reads TGTGCCAGCAGCTCAGGGGGACACACTGAAGCTTTCTTT. Its protein is CASSSGGHTEAFF.

This clone showed up just a few times. This chain links TRBV28 with TRBJ1-1; the match to TRBD1 covers 8 bases. The CDR3 is made up of 15 amino acids. Germline CDR1 MDHEN, CDR2 SYDVKM. Trimming took 3 bases from V and 10 from J; bases not matched to a gene: 13. CDR3 DNA: TGTGCCAGCAGTTTCGGGACAGGACTCCAGGGGGTAGCTTTCTTT. Translated, it gives CASSFGTGLQGVAFF.

The rearrangement joins TRBV18 to TRBJ2-1; D unresolved. The V end was cut by 2 bases, the J end by 8 bases, with 7 bases between. Germline-derived CDR1 and CDR2 are KGHSH and LQKENI. The CDR3 sequence is 12 residues long. Written as DNA, the CDR3 is TGTGCCAGCTCACCAGGGCTTGATGAGCAGTTCTTC. It specifies CASSPGLDEQFF. Combining the CDR3 with reference TRBV18 and TRBJ2-1 gives the whole variable domain NAGVMQNPRHLVRRRGQEARLRCSPMKGHSHVYWYRQLPEEGLKFMVYLQKENIIDESGMPKERFSAEFPKEGPSILRIQQVVRGDSAAYFCASSPGLDEQFFGPGTRLTVL.

The chain joins TRBV6-1 to TRBJ2-2, with D possibly matching TRBD2 (6 bases). V lost 6 bases and J 5 bases, leaving 10 bases between the germline ends. The CDR3 loop spans 13 amino acids. Germline CDR1 is MNHNS and CDR2 is SASEGT. CDR3 amino acids: CASRLAVTGELFF. The DNA for the CDR3 is TGTGCCAGCAGACTAGCCGTAACCGGGGAGCTGTTTTTT.

The chain uses TRBV29-1 and TRBJ2-5; 10 nucleotides line up with TRBD1. Looked up from germline, CDR1 is SQVTM and CDR2 is ANQGSEA. V gave up 7 bases and J gave up 1 base; unmatched junction bases: 6. The CDR3 runs 14 residues. CDR3 DNA: TGCAGCGCTTGGACAGGGGGAGCCCAAGAGACCCAGTACTTC. Translating it yields CSAWTGGAQETQYF.

This clone has more than one count but fewer than ten. This sequence joins TRBV7-2 and TRBJ2-3, with no clear D. Germline-derived CDR1 and CDR2 are SGHTA and FQGNSA. The CDR3 length is 14 residues. V lost 0 bases to trimming and J lost 0 bases, with 4 bases between them. The CDR3 sequence is CASSLAHSTDTQYF. The CDR3 DNA follows: TGTGCCAGCAGCTTAGCCCATAGCACAGATACGCAGTATTTT. The variable domain in full, with the rest retrieved from reference TRBV7-2 and TRBJ2-3, is GAGVSQSPSNKVTEKGKDVELRCDPISGHTALYWYRQSLGQGLEFLIYFQGNSAPDKSGLPSDRFSAERTGGSVSTLTIQRTQQEDSAVYLCASSLAHSTDTQYFGPGTRLTVL.

This chain joins TRBV27 and TRBJ2-2; no definite D call. V lost 4 bases and J 4 bases, leaving 7 bases between the germline ends. Germline CDR1 reads MNHEY; CDR2 reads SMNVEV (reference sequence). The CDR3 sequence is 13 residues long. The CDR3 here is CASSSLSTGELFF. As DNA, the CDR3 is TGTGCCAGCAGTTCCCTCTCCACCGGGGAGCTGTTTTTT.

The rearrangement joins TRBV6-5 to TRBJ1-1; no clear D. The V and J ends lost 0 bases and 4 bases respectively, with 6 bases between them. Germline CDR1 is MNHEY and CDR2 is SVGAGI. The CDR3 is made up of 13 amino acids. The CDR3 is CASSYSVGTEAFF. CDR3 coding DNA: TGTGCCAGCAGTTACTCGGTGGGCACTGAAGCTTTCTTT.